One TCR beta chain is described in this entry. The antigen remains undetermined. The CDR3 contains 14 residues. Per germline, CDR1 SGHVS and CDR2 FQNEAQ. V lost 5 bases and J lost 3, with 14 bases in between. The sample originates from a study of cytomegalovirus exposure and HLA in healthy donors. Points from the study as a whole: The finding came from a later analysis; first-cohort TCR clusters tended to co-occur in the 90 to 150 validation repertoires. The study labeled 170 or so TCR beta chains cytomegalovirus-associated. CMV antigen specificity was confirmed in vitro for a few CMV-associated chains.

This table comes from immunoSEQ multiplex PCR, and its TCRdb copy is limited to in-frame clones, with some not included. Counted here are a few hundred thousand clones, roughly 88% occurring once; the ten biggest clones make up approximately 0.88%. Input material: PBMCs. The sequence was collected from a woman under 30 in good health and CMV-seronegative. The chain carries TRBV7-8 and TRBJ2-7; D is possibly TRBD2 (7 bases). CDR3 in DNA: TGTGCCAGCAGCCTAGGGGGGGGCGGCTACGAGCAGTACTTC. It specifies CASSLGGGGYEQYF.